The sample holds a few counts of the clone carrying this T cell receptor beta chain. This sample was included in a study of PD-L1 blockade in urothelial cancer. Sequencing was performed with immunoSEQ multiplex PCR; in TCRdb, only in-frame clones are kept and a portion is missing. The sample yields about 48,000 clones, around 80% seen once. Documented time point: peripheral blood 6 weeks after treatment start. The CDR3 is made up of 17 amino acids. From germline, CDR1 is SGDLS and CDR2 YYNGEE. Unmatched junction bases numbered 8, after V lost 0 bases and J lost 4 bases. The specimen comprised PBMCs, sampled around atezolizumab (anti-PD-L1) treatment. The receptor was derived from a man between 65 and 80 years old with urothelial cancer. The rearrangement links TRBV9 to TRBJ2-2; 8 nucleotides line up with TRBD1. The CDR3 DNA reads TGTGCCAGCAGCGTAGCCCCAGGGGGCGCACGCACCGGGGAGCTGTTTTTT. Its protein product is CASSVAPGGARTGELFF.